The text below deals with one T cell receptor beta chain. Its antigen remains unidentified. This sample was included in a study of high-grade serous ovarian cancer treatment subgroups. About the study: Mean per sample: about 14,000 reads, more than 6,500 unique TCR beta rearrangements. Study results and caveats: Spatial context was lost because tumors were sequenced in bulk. Repertoire similarity ranged roughly 0.1 to 0.85 between tumors of one patient.

Tumor samples were taken before definitive surgery or chemotherapy. Per germline, CDR1 SGHRS and CDR2 YFSETQ. The CDR3 contains 15 residues. The V segment lost 7 bases and the J segment 7 bases; nucleotides outside the gene matches: 12. Generated by immunoSEQ multiplex PCR, the TCRdb table keeps only in-frame clones and is missing some. The top ten clones hold around 2.3% of a sample with about 30,000 clones, roughly four fifths of them seen once. The gene calls are TRBV5-1 and TRBJ2-1, with 9 bases fitting TRBD1. Sequencing was carried out using tumor tissue. The clonotype comes from a human donor with high-grade serous ovarian cancer. CDR3 sequence (DNA): TGCGCCAGCGATGCCGGGACAGGGCTTGGTAATGAGCAGTTCTTC. Protein product: CASDAGTGLGNEQFF.